This is a list of T cell receptor beta chains from one sample in a study of CD8+CD57+ T cells in acquired aplastic anemia. TCRdb analysed the reads with MiXCR anew, one entry per CDR3 protein. Of roughly 280,000 distinct CDR3 sequences in the sample, about three fifths were seen once. Sequencing was performed on sorted CD4+, CD8+, or CD8+CD57+ T cells (not recorded which) from PBMCs. These receptors all come from a human donor with aplastic anemia. Both conserved end residues are part of each CDR3. Fields, in order: J gene, D gene, V gene, CDR3 protein. D genes are given only for firm matches.

TRBJ1-2 NA TRBV12-3/TRBV12-4 CASLANYGYTF
TRBJ1-1 NA TRBV5-1 CASSLGQGTTEAFF
TRBJ1-1 NA TRBV10-3 CAISAVNTEAFF
TRBJ2-1 TRBD1 TRBV9 CASSFGEGQASF
TRBJ2-1 TRBD2 TRBV29-1 CSLDGLAGNEQFF
TRBJ2-3 TRBD1 TRBV20-1 CSAPGTGVSADTQYF
TRBJ2-3 NA TRBV7-8 CASNSGTDTQYF
TRBJ2-6 NA TRBV3-1 CASSPYSGSRSGANVLTF
TRBJ1-6 NA TRBV6-5 CASSLQRNSPLHF
TRBJ2-7 NA TRBV14 CASSLNRNEQYF
TRBJ2-1 TRBD2 TRBV5-1 CASGLVASGRALAYDEQFF
TRBJ1-6 NA TRBV12-3/TRBV12-4 CASSTGDNSPLHF
TRBJ1-2 TRBD1 TRBV10-3 CAIKPTGGLNYGYTF
TRBJ2-7 TRBD1 TRBV15 CATSRAGDSSYEQYF
TRBJ1-1 NA TRBV14 CASSVGGLNTEAFF
TRBJ2-1 TRBD2 TRBV10-3 CAISPRTSGVLNEQFF
TRBJ1-3 TRBD1 TRBV4-1 CASSQAHGTGAPSGNTIYF
TRBJ2-3 NA TRBV20-1 CSASGGIRTDTQYF
TRBJ2-3 NA TRBV10-1 CASSETKNTQYF
TRBJ2-1 TRBD2 TRBV2 CASSQGLAGESEQFF
TRBJ1-1 NA TRBV7-3 CASSLQGQSTEAFF
TRBJ2-3 NA TRBV20-1 CSGTGLAHTDTQYF
TRBJ2-7 TRBD2 TRBV7-2 CASSTGTSGVHEQYF
TRBJ1-2 TRBD1 TRBV12-3/TRBV12-4 CASSRGTAMGYTF
TRBJ1-5 NA TRBV10-1 CASRSQRDQPQHF
TRBJ1-5 NA TRBV20-1 CSARGHNSNQPQHF
TRBJ2-1 TRBD2 TRBV3-1 CASSPLGLAGGNEQFF
TRBJ2-3 NA TRBV11-2 CASSSGGGQTDTQYF
TRBJ2-2 NA TRBV20-1 CSARLGGIGELFF
TRBJ2-7 TRBD1 TRBV10-3 CAIIPDRGLIYEQYF
TRBJ2-7 TRBD1 TRBV5-1 CASSFPGQGYEQYF
TRBJ2-2 NA TRBV9 CASSVGSGDGGELFF
TRBJ1-4 NA TRBV7-8 CASSLGFTGEKLFF
TRBJ1-2 NA TRBV7-2 CASSLDPKVRYTF
TRBJ2-5 TRBD1 TRBV15 CATSRRVGTGAVLETQYF
TRBJ2-7 NA TRBV19 CASSMTGVPSEQYF
TRBJ1-4 NA TRBV29-1 CSARPSRATNEKLFF
TRBJ1-5 NA TRBV19 CASSIQDLYQPQHF
TRBJ2-1 TRBD2 TRBV5-1 CASSFRAGGTGEQFF
TRBJ2-3 NA TRBV9 CASSVRTTTDTQYF
TRBJ2-3 NA TRBV5-1 CASSVGTAYTQYF
TRBJ2-7 TRBD2 TRBV7-2 CASSLVPGTSYEQYF
TRBJ1-1 NA TRBV4-3 CACSQETWTEDFF
TRBJ1-1 TRBD1 TRBV2 CASSAGTGEPEAFF
TRBJ1-2 NA TRBV7-9 CASSADYGYTF
TRBJ1-1 TRBD1 TRBV18 CASSPTGTNTEAFF
TRBJ1-6 NA TRBV19 CASSMVGGNSPLHF
TRBJ2-6 NA TRBV5-8 CASSWARRDYVLTF
TRBJ2-5 NA TRBV7-8 CASSLLGRGGNQPQYF
TRBJ2-1 NA TRBV12-3/TRBV12-4 CAISCTSGNEQFF
TRBJ2-3 NA TRBV24-1 CTTSDLRSGPSTDTQYF
TRBJ2-3 NA TRBV5-6 CASSCPHEGGATDTQYF
TRBJ1-6 NA TRBV7-9 CASSREDRPLHF
TRBJ2-7 NA TRBV10-3 CAIRVSGTASYEQYF
TRBJ2-1 NA TRBV5-5 CASSRAGDADNEQFF